Listed below are T cell receptor beta chains from one sample, sequenced in a study of cytomegalovirus exposure and HLA in healthy donors. Only in-frame clones appear in the TCRdb table, and some are missing; sequencing was by immunoSEQ multiplex PCR. The specimen's table records more than 100,000 clones. The sequenced material came from PBMCs. The receptors originated from a middle-aged woman in good health and CMV-seronegative. CDR3s include the opening cysteine and the closing phenylalanine or tryptophan.

v_call cdr3_aa
TRBV7-2 CASSFQGTDTQYF
TRBV6-5 CASSRQGTIYF
TRBV18 CASSPGQGPTGANVLTF
TRBV6-4 CASSEGGGSTGELFF
TRBV7-2 CASSLAFSSYNEQFF
TRBV7-7 CASSLSKNTEAFF
TRBV4-1 CASSRGWARSPLHF
TRBV10-3 CAATGADTQYF
TRBV6-1 CASSEEGRQPQHF
TRBV18 CASSPMPGAEGELFF
TRBV4-1 CASSQDGTSGSNTGELFF
TRBV5-1 CASSLLGVGNYGYTF
TRBV6-1 CASTPKRPDEKLFF
TRBV5-1 CASSLGRAGEAFF
TRBV7-2 CASSRNILGGYEQYF
TRBV6-5 CASSSGGYGYTF
TRBV6-6 CASSYPRTGNNEQFF
TRBV7-2 CASTRTFGDEQFF
TRBV4-2 CASSQAPGPSSYNSPLHF
TRBV19 CASSISVGGYTF
TRBV7-8 CASSSRTSGGWQTQYF
TRBV25-1 CASSAPSARGETQYF
TRBV7-2 CASRPGQIFQETQYF
TRBV11-2 CASTPTDGFDEQYF
TRBV19 CASSSRDRGSSPNQPQHF
TRBV5-6 CASSLVGEVTEAFF
TRBV7-9 CASSPGLTGVITQYF
TRBV14 CASSQSGVNTGELFF
TRBV4-3 CASSHRGGHNEQFF
TRBV7-2 CASSPRVGNTEAFF
TRBV7-8 CASSFLRSGELFF
TRBV6-5 CASSLGTLNTEAFF
TRBV27 CASSRASTASYEQYF
TRBV6-6 CASSQEAYEQYF
TRBV5-5 CASRRNPQGKNTEAFF
TRBV5-4 CASSSGSSSGNTIYF
TRBV4-3 CASSQDTGSRSEKLFF
TRBV18 CASSPPTRGGNTEAFF
TRBV5-6 CASSSGLGVVDTQYF
TRBV5-4 CASSGLAGVGETQYF
TRBV9 CASSAGTLSNQPQHF
TRBV13 CASSLHRGGNYGYTF
TRBV13 CASSLRQGMDQPQHF
TRBV9 CASSPRRIGLAGAPQYF
TRBV7-3 CASSLTGQGETQYF
TRBV29-1 CSVGARGQGTYEQYF
TRBV5-4 CASSDGQGDTEAFF
TRBV11-3 CASSPGLAGTDTQYF
TRBV13 CASSSQRGGTRETQYF
TRBV5-1 CASSGLQGVSYGYTF
TRBV9 CASSVAGYTEAFF
TRBV9 CASSAVGRESNEKLFF
TRBV19 CASSMDRGRKGYSNQPQHF
TRBV6-5 CASSGQGYNSPLHF
TRBV18 CASSPGQGPEQYF